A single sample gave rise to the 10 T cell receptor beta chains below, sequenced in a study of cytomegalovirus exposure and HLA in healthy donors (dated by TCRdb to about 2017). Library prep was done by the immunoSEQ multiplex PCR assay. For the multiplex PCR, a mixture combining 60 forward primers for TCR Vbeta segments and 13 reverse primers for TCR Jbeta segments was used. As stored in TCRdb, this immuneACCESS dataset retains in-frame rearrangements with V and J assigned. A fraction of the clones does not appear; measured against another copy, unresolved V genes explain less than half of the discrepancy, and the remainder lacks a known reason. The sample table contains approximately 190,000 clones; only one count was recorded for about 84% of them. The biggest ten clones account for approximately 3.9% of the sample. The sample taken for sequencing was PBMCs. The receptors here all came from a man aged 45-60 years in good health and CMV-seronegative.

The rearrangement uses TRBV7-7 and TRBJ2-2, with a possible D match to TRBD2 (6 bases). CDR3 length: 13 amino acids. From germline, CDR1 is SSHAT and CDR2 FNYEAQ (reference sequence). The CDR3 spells CASGTGATGELFF. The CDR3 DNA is TGTGCTAGCGGTACAGGAGCCACCGGGGAGCTGTTTTTT. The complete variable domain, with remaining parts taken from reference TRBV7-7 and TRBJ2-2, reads GAGVSQSPRYKVTKRGQDVTLRCDPISSHATLYWYQQALGQGPEFLTYFNYEAQPDKSGLPSDRFSAERPEGSISTLTIQRTEQRDSAMYRCASGTGATGELFFGEGSRLTVL.

CDR3 loop: CASSEAGGHYGYTF. The CDR3 region has the DNA TGTGCCAGCAGTGAAGCGGGGGGGCACTATGGCTACACCTTC. This sequence joins TRBV6-1 and TRBJ1-2; weak D call: TRBD1 (6 bases). The CDR3 covers 14 residues. Germline loops: CDR1 MNHNS, CDR2 SASEGT. Trimming cost V 0 bases and J 3 bases, with 8 bases left between them.

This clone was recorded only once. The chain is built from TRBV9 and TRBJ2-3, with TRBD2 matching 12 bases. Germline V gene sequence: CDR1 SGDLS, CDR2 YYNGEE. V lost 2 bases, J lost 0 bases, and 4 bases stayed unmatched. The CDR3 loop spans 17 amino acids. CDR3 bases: TGTGCCAGCAGCGTTGGGACTAGCGGGCCTAGCACAGATACGCAGTATTTT. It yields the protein CASSVGTSGPSTDTQYF.

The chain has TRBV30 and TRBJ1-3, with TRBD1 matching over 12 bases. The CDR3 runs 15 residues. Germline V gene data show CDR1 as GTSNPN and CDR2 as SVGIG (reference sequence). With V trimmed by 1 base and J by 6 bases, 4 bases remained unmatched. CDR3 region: CAWSGPGQGANTIYF. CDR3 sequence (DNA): TGTGCCTGGAGTGGACCGGGACAGGGGGCAAACACCATATATTTT.

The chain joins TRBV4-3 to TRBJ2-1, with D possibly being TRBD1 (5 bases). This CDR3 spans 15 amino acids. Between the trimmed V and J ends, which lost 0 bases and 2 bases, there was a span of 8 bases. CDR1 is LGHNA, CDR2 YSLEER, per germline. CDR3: CASSQDWGTYNEQFF. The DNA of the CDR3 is TGCGCCAGCAGCCAAGATTGGGGCACCTACAATGAGCAGTTCTTC.

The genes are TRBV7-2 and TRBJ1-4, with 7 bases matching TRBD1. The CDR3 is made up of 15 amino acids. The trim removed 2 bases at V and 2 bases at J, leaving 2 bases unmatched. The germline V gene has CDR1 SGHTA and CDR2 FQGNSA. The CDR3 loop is CASSLQGGTNEKLFF. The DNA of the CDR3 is TGTGCCAGCAGCTTACAGGGGGGCACTAATGAAAAACTGTTTTTT.

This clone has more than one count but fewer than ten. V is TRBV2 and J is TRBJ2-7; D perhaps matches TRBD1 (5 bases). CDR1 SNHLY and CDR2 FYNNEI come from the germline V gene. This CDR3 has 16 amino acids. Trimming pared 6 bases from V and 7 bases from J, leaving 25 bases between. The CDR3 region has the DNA TGTGCCAGCAGCAGGAAAACAACAGGCAACCTACGTGAGCAGTACTTC. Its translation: CASSRKTTGNLREQYF. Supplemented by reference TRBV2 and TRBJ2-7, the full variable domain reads EPEVTQTPSHQVTQMGQEVILRCVPISNHLYFYWYRQILGQKVEFLVSFYNNEISEKSEIFDDQFSVERPDGSNFTLKIRSTKLEDSAMYFCASSRKTTGNLREQYFGPGTRLTVT.

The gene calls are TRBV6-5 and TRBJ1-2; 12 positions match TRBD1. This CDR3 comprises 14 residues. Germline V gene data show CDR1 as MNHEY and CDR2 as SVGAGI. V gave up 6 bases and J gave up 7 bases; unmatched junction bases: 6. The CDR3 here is CASSRDRGLRGYTF. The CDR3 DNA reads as TGTGCCAGCAGCCGGGACAGGGGGCTTCGTGGCTACACCTTC.

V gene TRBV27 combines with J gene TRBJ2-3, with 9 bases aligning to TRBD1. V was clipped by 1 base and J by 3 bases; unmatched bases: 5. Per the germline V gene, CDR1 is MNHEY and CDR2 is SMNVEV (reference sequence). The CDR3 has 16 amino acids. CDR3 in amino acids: CASSLFGTGNTDTQYF. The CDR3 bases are TGTGCCAGCAGTTTATTTGGGACAGGGAATACAGATACGCAGTATTTT.

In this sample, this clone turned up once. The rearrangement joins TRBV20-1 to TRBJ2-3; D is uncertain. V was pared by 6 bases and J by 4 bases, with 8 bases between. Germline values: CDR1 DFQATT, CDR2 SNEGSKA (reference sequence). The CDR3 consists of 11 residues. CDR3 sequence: CSAWQADTQYF. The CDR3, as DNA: TGCAGTGCGTGGCAGGCAGATACGCAGTATTTT.